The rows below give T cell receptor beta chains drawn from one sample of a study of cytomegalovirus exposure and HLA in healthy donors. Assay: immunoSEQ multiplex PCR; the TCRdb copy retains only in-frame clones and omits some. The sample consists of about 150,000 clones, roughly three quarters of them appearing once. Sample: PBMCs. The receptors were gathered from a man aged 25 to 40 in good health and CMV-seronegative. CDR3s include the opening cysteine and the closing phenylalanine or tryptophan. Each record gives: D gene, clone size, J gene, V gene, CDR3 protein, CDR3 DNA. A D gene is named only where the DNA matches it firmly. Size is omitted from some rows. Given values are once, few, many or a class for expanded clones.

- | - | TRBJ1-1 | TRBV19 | CASSSGVQTEAFF | TGTGCCAGTAGTTCAGGGGTTCAAACTGAAGCTTTCTTT
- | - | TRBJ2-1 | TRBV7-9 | CASSLEGNNEQFF | TGTGCCAGCAGCTTAGAGGGGAACAATGAGCAGTTCTTC
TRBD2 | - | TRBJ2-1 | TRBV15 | CATSTGTSGVNEQFF | TGTGCCACCAGCACCGGGACTAGCGGGGTAAATGAGCAGTTCTTC
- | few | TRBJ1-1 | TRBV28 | CASSLFSRSNGAFF | TGTGCCAGCAGTTTATTCTCCCGTTCTAACGGAGCTTTCTTT
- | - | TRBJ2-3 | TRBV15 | CATSGGVGGNTDTQYF | TGTGCCACCAGCGGAGGGGTTGGCGGGAACACAGATACGCAGTATTTT
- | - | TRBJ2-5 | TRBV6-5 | CASSYSGVPRETQYF | TGTGCCAGCAGTTACTCCGGGGTGCCCAGGGAGACCCAGTACTTC
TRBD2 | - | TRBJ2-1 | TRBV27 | CASSLNLAGGGEQFF | TGTGCCAGCAGTTTAAACCTAGCGGGAGGAGGTGAGCAGTTCTTC
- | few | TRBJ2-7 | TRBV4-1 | CASSHGRGGKSYEQYF | TGCGCCAGCAGCCACGGCCGAGGCGGGAAAAGCTACGAGCAGTACTTC
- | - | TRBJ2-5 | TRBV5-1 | CASSLEPGMETQYF | TGCGCCAGCAGCTTGGAGCCCGGGATGGAGACCCAGTACTTC
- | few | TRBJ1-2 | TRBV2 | CASSPTDDGYTF | TGTGCCAGCAGTCCGACAGATGATGGCTACACCTTC
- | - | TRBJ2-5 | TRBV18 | CASSPPTGRNVQYF | TGTGCCAGCTCACCACCAACCGGTCGCAATGTCCAGTACTTC
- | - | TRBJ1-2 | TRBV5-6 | CASSREDPSGGYTF | TGTGCCAGCAGCAGGGAGGACCCTTCAGGAGGCTACACCTTC
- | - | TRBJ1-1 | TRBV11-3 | CASTGGGGFGAFF | TGTGCCAGCACGGGAGGGGGTGGATTCGGAGCTTTCTTT
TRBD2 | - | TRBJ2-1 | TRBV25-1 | CASSPSGTIQYEQFF | TGTGCCAGCAGTCCCAGCGGGACGATTCAATATGAGCAGTTCTTC
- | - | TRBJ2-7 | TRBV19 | CASSIDFGRVGEQYF | TGTGCCAGTAGTATAGATTTTGGCAGGGTAGGCGAGCAGTACTTC
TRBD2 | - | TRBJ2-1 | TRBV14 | CASSQAGLAGNNEQFF | TGTGCCAGCAGCCAAGCGGGACTAGCGGGGAACAATGAGCAGTTCTTC
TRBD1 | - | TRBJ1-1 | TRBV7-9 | CASSKRPGTGVTEAFF | TGTGCCAGCAGCAAAAGGCCCGGGACAGGGGTCACTGAAGCTTTCTTT
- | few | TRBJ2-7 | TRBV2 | CASSERASDQYF | TGTGCCAGCAGTGAAAGGGCTAGCGACCAGTACTTC
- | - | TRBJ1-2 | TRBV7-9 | CSSSAHGANYGYTF | TGTTCCAGCAGCGCGCATGGGGCGAACTATGGCTACACCTTC
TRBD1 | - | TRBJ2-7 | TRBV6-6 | CASSLGQVAYEQYF | TGTGCCAGCAGCCTTGGACAGGTTGCCTACGAGCAGTACTTC
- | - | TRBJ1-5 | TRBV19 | CASTLRRDQPQHF | TGTGCCAGTACTCTCAGGAGGGATCAGCCCCAGCATTTT
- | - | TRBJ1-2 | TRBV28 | CASSLGGKEGYGYTF | TGTGCCAGCAGTTTAGGGGGAAAGGAGGGCTATGGCTACACCTTC
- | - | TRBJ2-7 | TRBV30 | CAWGSLARYEQYF | TGTGCCTGGGGGAGCCTCGCTCGATACGAGCAGTACTTC
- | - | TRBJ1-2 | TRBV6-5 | CASSVRGARDYGYTF | TGTGCCAGCAGTGTCCGGGGGGCGCGGGACTATGGCTACACCTTC
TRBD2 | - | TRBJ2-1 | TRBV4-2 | CASSQVGLAGGDEQFF | TGTGCCAGCAGCCAAGTGGGACTAGCGGGAGGGGATGAGCAGTTCTTC
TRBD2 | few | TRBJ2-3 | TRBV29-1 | CSVEDVASGRTDTQYF | TGCAGCGTTGAAGATGTGGCTAGCGGGAGAACAGATACGCAGTATTTT
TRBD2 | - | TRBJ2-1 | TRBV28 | CASSPRLAANNEQFF | TGTGCCAGCAGTCCTCGACTAGCGGCGAACAATGAGCAGTTCTTC
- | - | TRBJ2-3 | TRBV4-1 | CASSQGLVSLDTQYF | TGCGCCAGCAGCCAAGGGTTAGTGAGCCTAGATACGCAGTATTTT